This T cell receptor beta chain was obtained from a study of beta chain features in type 1 diabetes. The study, taken as a whole, reports: The influence of HLA type on TCRB rearrangement stayed undetermined. Naive, central memory and regulatory TCRB repertoires appeared more similar among patients than healthy donors.

Worth noting for this clone: Its target is not known. This same CDR3 is encoded by further DNA sequences in the sample.

Germline CDR1 SGHTA, CDR2 FQGNSA. The CDR3 is 12 residues long. Trimming removed 1 base at V and 5 bases at J, with 6 bases between. Sequenced material consisted of expressed TCRB transcripts (all of the isolated RNA was reverse transcribed). The protocol was immunoSEQ multiplex PCR, while the TCRdb copy is restricted to in-frame clones and leaves out a portion. The data contain fewer than 250,000 clones, 68% of them singletons. The clonotype originates from a man under 40 in good health. Sequenced sample: naive CD4+ T cells from blood. The rearrangement links TRBV7-2 to TRBJ2-7; D gene unclear. The CDR3: CASSLDFNEQYF. The DNA for the CDR3 is TGTGCCAGCAGCTTAGATTTTAACGAGCAGTACTTC.